The next 26 T cell receptor beta chains were all read from a single sample in a study of blood T cell repertoires in COVID-19. Libraries were prepared by immunoSEQ multiplex PCR; TCRdb keeps only in-frame clonotypes and omits some of them. The data contain 150,000 to 200,000 clones, over 80% of them singletons. Material for sequencing was peripheral blood. Receptors were obtained from an elderly woman with active or convalescent COVID-19.

This clone has only one observation. This chain links TRBV3-1 (or the pseudogene TRBV3-2) with TRBJ1-1; unclear D gene. Germline V gene sequence: CDR1 LGHDT, CDR2 YNNKEL (reference sequence). The CDR3 loop spans 14 amino acids. Trimming removed 3 bases at V and 1 base at J, with 9 bases between. CDR3 coding DNA: TGTGCCAGCAGCCAGACACGGCAGAACACTGAAGCTTTCTTT. Translated, it gives CASSQTRQNTEAFF.

J is TRBJ1-4 and V is TRBV18, with 10 positions matching TRBD1. There are 16 residues in the CDR3. The germline gives CDR1 KGHSH, CDR2 LQKENI. The junction had 9 bases not matched to a gene; V was cut back by 3 bases and J by 8 bases. The CDR3 DNA follows: TGTGCCAGCTCACCCCCCGGGGGACAGGGGAGAGAAAAACTGTTTTTT. Amino acid sequence: CASSPPGGQGREKLFF.

V is TRBV9 and J is TRBJ2-7, with 8 bases lining up with TRBD1. In germline, CDR1 is SGDLS, CDR2 YYNGEE. This CDR3 has 15 amino acids. V was pared by 4 bases and J by 2 bases, with 8 bases of the junction left unmatched. The CDR3 is CASSPLGTGTYEQYF. For the CDR3, the DNA is TGTGCCAGCAGCCCCCTGGGGACAGGCACCTACGAGCAGTACTTC.

The chain combines TRBV7-2 with TRBJ2-7; 7 bases agree with TRBD1. The CDR3 is made up of 13 amino acids. After removal of 5 bases from V and 4 bases from J, the junction contained 5 bases not matched to a gene. The germline V gene encodes CDR1 SGHTA and CDR2 FQGNSA. The CDR3 loop reads CASSQGDRYEQYF. The CDR3 DNA is TGTGCCAGCAGCCAGGGGGACAGATACGAGCAGTACTTC. Based on the CDR3 plus reference TRBV7-2 and TRBJ2-7, the full variable domain is GAGVSQSPSNKVTEKGKDVELRCDPISGHTALYWYRQSLGQGLEFLIYFQGNSAPDKSGLPSDRFSAERTGGSVSTLTIQRTQQEDSAVYLCASSQGDRYEQYFGPGTRLTVT.

V gene TRBV6-5 combines with J gene TRBJ1-1, with D tentatively TRBD1 (5 bases). The CDR3 contains 14 residues. Trimming removed 4 bases at V and 4 bases at J, with 13 bases between. Germline loops: CDR1 MNHEY, CDR2 SVGAGI. The CDR3 region is CASSSDGAGTEAFF. The CDR3, as DNA: TGTGCCAGCAGTTCTGATGGGGCAGGCACTGAAGCTTTCTTT.

This clone turned up a few times. This chain links TRBV7-9 with TRBJ1-2, with no clear D. From germline, CDR1 is SEHNR and CDR2 FQNEAQ (reference sequence). V lost 5 bases and J 4 bases, leaving 14 bases between the germline ends. This CDR3 has 14 amino acids. This CDR3 is CASSQLTESYGYTF. For the CDR3, the DNA is TGTGCCAGCAGCCAATTAACGGAGAGCTATGGCTACACCTTC.

V gene TRBV3-1 (or the pseudogene TRBV3-2) combines with J gene TRBJ1-2, with 8 bases aligning to TRBD1. In germline, CDR1 is LGHDT, CDR2 YNNKEL (reference sequence). The CDR3 is made up of 14 amino acids. The J segment lost 7 bases and the V segment lost 0 bases, leaving 4 bases of the junction unmatched. For the CDR3, the DNA is TGTGCCAGCAGCCAAGAGGGGACAGGTGGTGGCTACACCTTC. It is translated as CASSQEGTGGGYTF.

The gene calls are TRBV4-1 and TRBJ2-1, with 7 bases identical to TRBD1. From germline, CDR1 is MGHRA and CDR2 YSYEKL. V lost 0 bases and J lost 1; bases outside the gene matches: 3. The CDR3 runs 16 residues. The CDR3 spells CASSQETGKSYNEQFF. The CDR3, as DNA: TGCGCCAGCAGCCAAGAGACAGGGAAATCCTACAATGAGCAGTTCTTC.

V gene TRBV19 combines with J gene TRBJ1-5; maybe TRBD1 (6 bases). Trimming shortened V by 4 bases and J by 4 bases, and 11 bases separated the two germline ends. CDR3 length equals 14 residues. CDR1 and CDR2 (germline): LNHDA, SQIVND (reference sequence). CDR3 region: CASSTGTRNQPQHF. The CDR3 region has the DNA TGTGCCAGTAGTACCGGGACAAGAAATCAGCCCCAGCATTTT.

The chain joins TRBV6-5 to TRBJ1-6, with 8 bases lining up with TRBD1. Germline lookup yields CDR1 MNHEY and CDR2 SVGAGI. The CDR3 has 14 residues. V dropped 9 bases and J dropped 4; count of bases not matched to a gene: 5. The CDR3 loop reads CASGQGDYNSPLHF. The CDR3, as DNA: TGTGCCAGTGGACAGGGTGATTATAATTCACCCCTCCACTTT.

The chain combines TRBV10-1 with TRBJ2-3, with TRBD2 identical over 11 bases. The CDR3 runs to 16 residues. Trimming cost V 0 bases and J 9 bases; bases outside gene matches: 8. From germline, CDR1 is WNHNN and CDR2 SYGVQD (reference sequence). The CDR3 is CASSESLAGGPGTQYF. Written as DNA, the CDR3 is TGCGCCAGCAGTGAGTCCCTAGCGGGGGGCCCAGGGACGCAGTATTTT.

The chain recombines TRBV18 with TRBJ1-1, with a possible D match to TRBD1 (6 bases). The CDR3 is 14 residues long. V dropped 1 base and J dropped 3 bases, with 9 bases sitting between them. From germline, CDR1 is KGHSH and CDR2 LQKENI. This CDR3 is CASSPQGVDTEAFF. In DNA form, the CDR3 reads TGTGCCAGCTCACCACAGGGGGTAGACACTGAAGCTTTCTTT.

The chain carries TRBV19 and TRBJ1-2; D is ambiguous. This CDR3 region has 14 residues. V lost 0 bases and J 8 bases, leaving 13 bases between the germline ends. Germline V gene sequence: CDR1 LNHDA, CDR2 SQIVND (reference sequence). CDR3 in amino acids: CASSIDRWVGGYTF. The CDR3 DNA is TGTGCCAGTAGTATAGATCGTTGGGTCGGGGGCTACACCTTC.

The rearrangement joins TRBV9 to TRBJ2-5; 7 positions match TRBD2. V shed 4 bases, J shed 4 bases, and the junction held 16 bases outside the gene matches. Germline V gene data show CDR1 as SGDLS and CDR2 as YYNGEE. This CDR3 region has 17 residues. The CDR3 loop reads CASSPRGDGGKGETQYF. The CDR3 nucleotides read TGTGCCAGCAGCCCTAGGGGAGACGGGGGGAAGGGAGAGACCCAGTACTTC.

The CDR3 bases are TGTGCCATCAGGCCACAGGGGCGGGATTCACCCCTCCACTTT. This encodes CAIRPQGRDSPLHF. This chain links TRBV10-3 with TRBJ1-6, with 7 positions matching TRBD1. CDR1 is ENHRY, CDR2 SYGVKD, per germline. The CDR3 is 14 residues long. Losses at the gene ends were 6 bases for V and 8 bases for J; bases not matched to a gene: 7.

This clone has more than one count but fewer than ten. The V and J genes are TRBV16 and TRBJ1-5, with a tentative D call TRBD1 (6 bases). V was trimmed by 0 bases and J by 0 bases, leaving 9 bases between them. The CDR3 length is 16 residues. Germline lookup yields CDR1 KGHSY and CDR2 FQNENV. CDR3 sequence: CASSQSDSSSNQPQHF. The CDR3 DNA is TGTGCCAGCAGCCAATCGGACAGCAGTAGCAATCAGCCCCAGCATTTT.

The chain has TRBV9 and TRBJ1-3; D is undetermined. This CDR3 contains 16 residues. The germline CDR1 and CDR2 sequences are SGDLS and YYNGEE. V lost 0 bases and J lost 0, with 10 bases in between. CDR3 in amino acids: CASSVASATSGNTIYF. Here the CDR3 DNA reads TGTGCCAGCAGCGTAGCTTCCGCTACCTCTGGAAACACCATATATTTT. Full variable domain (remainder filled in from reference TRBV9 and TRBJ1-3): DSGVTQTPKHLITATGQRVTLRCSPRSGDLSVYWYQQSLDQGLQFLIQYYNGEERAKGNILERFSAQQFPDLHSELNLSSLELGDSALYFCASSVASATSGNTIYFGEGSWLTVV.

The V gene is TRBV30, the J gene TRBJ2-7; D is possibly TRBD2 (6 bases). Germline lookup yields CDR1 GTSNPN and CDR2 SVGIG (reference sequence). V was pared by 0 bases and J by 3 bases, with 12 bases between. This CDR3 has 14 residues. CDR3 bases: TGTGCCTGGAGTGTCGGGGGTTTCGACTACGAGCAGTACTTC. Translation gives CAWSVGGFDYEQYF.

This clone occurred once. The chain recombines TRBV28 with TRBJ2-1; 7 bases are shared with TRBD2. The CDR3 totals 15 residues. Germline trimming cut 5 bases from V and 1 base from J; bases unmatched to any gene: 5. Germline V lookup: CDR1 MDHEN, CDR2 SYDVKM. The CDR3 nucleotides read TGTGCCAGCAGTAGGCAGGGAGGGTCCTACAATGAGCAGTTCTTC. Protein product: CASSRQGGSYNEQFF.

The chain carries TRBV13 and TRBJ1-6; D uncertain. The CDR3 totals 13 residues. Germline V CDR1 and CDR2: PRHDT, FYEKMQ (reference sequence). V lost 5 bases and J 10 bases, leaving 12 bases between the germline ends. CDR3 DNA sequence: TGTGCCAGCAGCGTCGGTCCCCTCTCACCCCTCCACTTT. It specifies CASSVGPLSPLHF.

The chain is built from TRBV7-9 and TRBJ2-7, with 9 positions matching TRBD2. CDR3 size: 16 residues. V shed 1 base and J 6 bases; nucleotides not matched to a gene: 10. Germline V lookup: CDR1 SEHNR, CDR2 FQNEAQ (reference sequence). The CDR3 DNA sequence: TGTGCCAGCAGCTTAGGATCAGCGGGGGGATCGCGCGAGCAGTACTTC. Protein sequence: CASSLGSAGGSREQYF.

The chain carries TRBV19 and TRBJ1-1; D remains ambiguous. V lost 4 bases to trimming and J lost 6 bases, with 9 bases between them. This CDR3 is built from 12 residues. Germline-derived CDR1 and CDR2 are LNHDA and SQIVND (reference sequence). CDR3 coding DNA: TGTGCCAGTAGTAGCGATATCGCTGAAGCTTTCTTT. Its translation: CASSSDIAEAFF.

V and J are TRBV19 and TRBJ2-7; 7 bases map to TRBD1. V was pared by 5 bases and J by 1 base, with 5 bases of the junction left unmatched. The CDR3 totals 14 residues. Germline V gene data show CDR1 as LNHDA and CDR2 as SQIVND (reference sequence). CDR3 sequence (DNA): TGTGCCAGTAGTCCCGGGACAGCGTCCTACGAGCAGTACTTC. Translating it yields CASSPGTASYEQYF.

The V and J genes are TRBV5-4 and TRBJ2-5; 13 nucleotides align to TRBD2. Germline V gene data show CDR1 as SGHNT and CDR2 as YYREEE (reference sequence). V shed 5 bases and J 4 bases; nucleotides not matched to a gene: 2. This CDR3 contains 14 residues. CDR3 nucleotides: TGTGCCAGCAGACTAGCGGGAGGGAGAGAGACCCAGTACTTC. Translation gives CASRLAGGRETQYF.

The CDR3 loop is CASSLSGILSEQYF. Written as DNA, the CDR3 is TGTGCCAGCAGCTTGTCCGGGATCCTAAGCGAGCAGTACTTC. This chain joins TRBV7-3 and TRBJ2-7; the D gene is possibly TRBD2 (5 bases). The CDR3 loop spans 14 amino acids. The germline CDR1 and CDR2 sequences are SGHTA and FQGTGA. V shed 3 bases and J shed 6 bases, with 15 bases lying between them.

The genes are TRBV19 and TRBJ1-6; D might be TRBD1 (5 bases). Between the trimmed V and J ends, which lost 10 bases and 0 bases, there was a span of 10 bases. Germline values: CDR1 LNHDA, CDR2 SQIVND (reference sequence). This CDR3 contains 14 residues. The CDR3 reads CATGGSSYNSPLHF. CDR3 nucleotides: TGTGCCACGGGGGGGAGCTCCTATAATTCACCCCTCCACTTT.